This T cell receptor (beta chain) was recorded in a study of blood T cell repertoires in COVID-19. CDR3 length: 14 amino acids. CDR1 is SNHLY, CDR2 FYNNEI, per germline. The germline V and J ends were trimmed by 5 bases and 0 bases, with 7 bases remaining between them. Per the authors' pipeline: Estimation of nucleated cell counts relied on the amplification of reference gene primers. Clones were read by immunoSEQ multiplex PCR, and TCRdb kept only the in-frame ones, dropping some. D and trimming come from the DNA, and the V and J calls and clone size come from that table. The repertoire holds approximately 35,000 clones, with over 80% as singletons. This clone was seen only once.

This TCR derives from a man aged 60-69 years with active COVID-19. The chain has TRBV2 and TRBJ1-4, with D hard to call. Sequences were obtained from peripheral blood. CDR3 loop: CASSRHPTNEKLFF. Written as DNA, the CDR3 is TGTGCCAGCAGTAGACATCCAACTAATGAAAAACTGTTTTTT. Full variable domain (missing parts from reference TRBV2 and TRBJ1-4): EPEVTQTPSHQVTQMGQEVILRCVPISNHLYFYWYRQILGQKVEFLVSFYNNEISEKSEIFDDQFSVERPDGSNFTLKIRSTKLEDSAMYFCASSRHPTNEKLFFGSGTQLSVL.